This TCR beta chain came from a study of identical twins. Germline assignment: CDR1 PRHDT and CDR2 FYEKMQ (reference sequence). Trimming pared 5 bases from V and 7 bases from J, leaving 17 bases between. The CDR3 spans 14 residues. This clonotype was detected a few times. TCRdb processed the 5' RACE reads anew with MiXCR; each CDR3 protein has one entry. The profile shows around 1.7 million distinct CDR3 sequences, under 35% of them singletons. The sequencing sample was made of cord blood. The V gene is TRBV13, the J gene TRBJ1-2; D unclear. The origin of this receptor is a newborn girl in good health. Here the CDR3 DNA reads TGTGCCAGCAGCACCTCGAATTCCCTAGCTGGCTACACCTTC. It translates to CASSTSNSLAGYTF. Full variable domain (rest looked up from reference TRBV13 and TRBJ1-2): AAGVIQSPRHLIKEKRETATLKCYPIPRHDTVYWYQQGPGQDPQFLISFYEKMQSDKGSIPDRFSAQQFSDYHSELNMSSLELGDSALYFCASSTSNSLAGYTFGSGTRLTVV.